These T cell receptor beta chains were read from a single sample in a study of cytomegalovirus exposure and HLA in healthy donors. Here immunoSEQ multiplex PCR was the method, and the copy in TCRdb shows in-frame clones only, minus some. The repertoire includes 160,000 or so clones, 60% to 80% of them detected once, and about 1.3% sits in the top ten. What was sequenced was PBMCs. These receptors originate from a man aged 55 to 70 in good health and CMV-seronegative. The CDR3 runs from the conserved cysteine through the conserved F or W. Fields, in order: J gene, V gene, CDR3 protein.

TRBJ1-6	TRBV9	CASSVSLVSPLHF
TRBJ2-3	TRBV7-3	CASRAGTNTDTQYF
TRBJ2-7	TRBV7-9	CASSPHSTYEQYF
TRBJ2-3	TRBV7-3	CASSAVQGRADTQYF
TRBJ1-5	TRBV2	CASSEQGNQPQHF
TRBJ1-5	TRBV28	CASSSRDRETGQPQHF
TRBJ2-1	TRBV11-2	CASSSRIRLAVSYNEQFF
TRBJ2-5	TRBV11-3	CASSLAQAETQYF
TRBJ2-5	TRBV19	CASSIGGSPGETQYF
TRBJ2-1	TRBV19	CASSSSGRGVGDEQFF
TRBJ1-4	TRBV19	CASSTRDRGSANEKLFF
TRBJ1-5	TRBV30	CAWSTGRQPQHF
TRBJ1-5	TRBV5-5	CASSFGTGDQPQHF
TRBJ2-1	TRBV7-9	CASTDRGTPYNEQFF
TRBJ1-6	TRBV5-6	CASSPMEPGQGNYNSPLHF
TRBJ2-3	TRBV6-1	CASSEAMGEGTDTQYF
TRBJ2-7	TRBV4-3	CASSQRAYREPQYF
TRBJ1-1	TRBV7-3	CASSSTGTDTEAFF
TRBJ1-2	TRBV10-2	CASSAGAPSGGYTF
TRBJ2-1	TRBV19	CASSISSPQAYNEQFF
TRBJ1-6	TRBV27	CASSFLGTGVSPLHF
TRBJ2-7	TRBV9	CASSVQGAGYEQYF
TRBJ1-2	TRBV2	CASTLTGGEYGYTF
TRBJ2-7	TRBV11-2	CASSLYRDKAYEQYF
TRBJ2-7	TRBV27	CASSLLGLGRLSSYEQYF
TRBJ2-1	TRBV5-1	CASSLVLAGANNEQFF